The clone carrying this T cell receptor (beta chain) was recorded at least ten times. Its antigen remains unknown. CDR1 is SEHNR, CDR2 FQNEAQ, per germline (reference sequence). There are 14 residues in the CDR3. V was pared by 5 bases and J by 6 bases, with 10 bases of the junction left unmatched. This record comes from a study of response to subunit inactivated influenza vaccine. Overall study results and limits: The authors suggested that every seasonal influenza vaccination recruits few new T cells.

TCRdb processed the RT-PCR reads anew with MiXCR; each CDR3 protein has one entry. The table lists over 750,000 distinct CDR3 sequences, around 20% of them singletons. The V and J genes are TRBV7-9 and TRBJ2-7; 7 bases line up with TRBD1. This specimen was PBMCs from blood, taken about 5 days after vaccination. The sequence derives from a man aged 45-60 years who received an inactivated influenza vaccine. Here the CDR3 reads CASSPPGTEGEQYF. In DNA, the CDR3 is TGTGCCAGCAGCCCACCCGGGACAGAAGGCGAGCAGTACTTC.